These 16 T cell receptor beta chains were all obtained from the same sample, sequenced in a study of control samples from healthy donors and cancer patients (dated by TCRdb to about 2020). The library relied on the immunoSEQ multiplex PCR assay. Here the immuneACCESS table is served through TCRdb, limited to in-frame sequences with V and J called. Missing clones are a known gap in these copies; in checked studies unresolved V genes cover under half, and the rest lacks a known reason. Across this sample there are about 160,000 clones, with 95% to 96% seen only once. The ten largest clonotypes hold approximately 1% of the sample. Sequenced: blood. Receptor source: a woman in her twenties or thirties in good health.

CDR3 region: CASRVGHTEAFF. The CDR3 nucleotides are TGTGCCAGCAGGGTAGGGCACACTGAAGCTTTCTTT. The rearrangement joins TRBV28 to TRBJ1-1; no definite D call. This CDR3 is 12 amino acids long. The V and J ends lost 6 bases and 3 bases respectively, with 8 bases between them. Per the germline V gene, CDR1 is MDHEN and CDR2 is SYDVKM. Full variable domain (remainder filled in from reference TRBV28 and TRBJ1-1): DVKVTQSSRYLVKRTGEKVFLECVQDMDHENMFWYRQDPGLGLRLIYFSYDVKMKEKGDIPEGYSVSREKKERFSLILESASTNQTSMYLCASRVGHTEAFFGQGTRLTVV.

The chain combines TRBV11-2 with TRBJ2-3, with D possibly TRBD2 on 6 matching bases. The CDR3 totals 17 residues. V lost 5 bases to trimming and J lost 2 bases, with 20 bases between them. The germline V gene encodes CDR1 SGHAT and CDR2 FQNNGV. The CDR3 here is CASSPHPGLTTTDTQYF. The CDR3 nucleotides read TGTGCCAGCAGCCCCCATCCGGGACTTACGACCACAGATACGCAGTATTTT.

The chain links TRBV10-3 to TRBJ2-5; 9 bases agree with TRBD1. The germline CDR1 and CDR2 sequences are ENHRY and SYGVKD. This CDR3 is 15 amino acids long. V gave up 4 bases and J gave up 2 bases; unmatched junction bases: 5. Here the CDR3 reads CAISGGQGPQETQYF. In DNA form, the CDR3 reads TGTGCCATCAGTGGAGGACAGGGGCCTCAAGAGACCCAGTACTTC.

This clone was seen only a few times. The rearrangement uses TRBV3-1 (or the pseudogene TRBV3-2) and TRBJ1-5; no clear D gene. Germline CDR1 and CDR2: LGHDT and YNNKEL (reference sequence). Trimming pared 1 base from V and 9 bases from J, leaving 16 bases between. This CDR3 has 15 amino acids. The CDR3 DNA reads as TGTGCCAGCAGCCAAGGACCCAACGGAGGTAGGCCCCAGCATTTT. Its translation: CASSQGPNGGRPQHF.

The DNA for the CDR3 is TGTGCCAGCAGTGAACGTGGTCACAATGAGCAGTTCTTC. Translation: CASSERGHNEQFF. V usage is TRBV6-1 and J usage is TRBJ2-1; D unclear. Germline lookup yields CDR1 MNHNS and CDR2 SASEGT. V was cut by 2 bases and J by 5 bases, with 7 bases left in between. The CDR3 has 13 amino acids.

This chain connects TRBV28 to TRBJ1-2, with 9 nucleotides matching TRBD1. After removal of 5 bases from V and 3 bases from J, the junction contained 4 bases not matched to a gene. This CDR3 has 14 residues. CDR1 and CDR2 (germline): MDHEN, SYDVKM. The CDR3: CASSLTGGYYGYTF. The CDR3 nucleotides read TGTGCCAGCAGTCTTACAGGGGGCTACTATGGCTACACCTTC.

CDR3 region: CASSEGLAANTGELFF. In nucleotides, the CDR3 is TGTGCCAGCAGTGAAGGGTTAGCGGCGAACACCGGGGAGCTGTTTTTT. The chain carries TRBV6-1 and TRBJ2-2, with D tentatively TRBD2 (6 bases). Germline CDR1 reads MNHNS; CDR2 reads SASEGT. V was clipped by 1 base and J by 0 bases, with 9 bases between them. The CDR3 sequence is 16 residues long.

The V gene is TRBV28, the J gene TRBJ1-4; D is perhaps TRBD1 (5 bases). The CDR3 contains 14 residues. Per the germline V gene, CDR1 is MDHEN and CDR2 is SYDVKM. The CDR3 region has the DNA TGTGCTGTCTTCGGGGGGGCAACTAATGAAAAACTGTTTTTT. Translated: CAVFGGATNEKLFF.

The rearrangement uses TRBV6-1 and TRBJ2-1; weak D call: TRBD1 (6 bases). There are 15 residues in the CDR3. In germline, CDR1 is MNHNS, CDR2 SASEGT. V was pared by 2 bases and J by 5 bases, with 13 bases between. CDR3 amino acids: CASSERWGPHNEQFF. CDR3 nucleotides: TGTGCCAGCAGTGAACGGTGGGGGCCCCACAATGAGCAGTTCTTC.

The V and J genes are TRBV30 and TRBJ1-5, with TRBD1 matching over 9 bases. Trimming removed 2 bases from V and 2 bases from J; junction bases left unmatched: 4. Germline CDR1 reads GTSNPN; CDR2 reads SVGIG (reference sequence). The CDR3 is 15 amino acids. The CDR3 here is CAWSKDRGGNQPQHF. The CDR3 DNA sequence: TGTGCCTGGAGTAAAGACAGGGGGGGCAATCAGCCCCAGCATTTT.

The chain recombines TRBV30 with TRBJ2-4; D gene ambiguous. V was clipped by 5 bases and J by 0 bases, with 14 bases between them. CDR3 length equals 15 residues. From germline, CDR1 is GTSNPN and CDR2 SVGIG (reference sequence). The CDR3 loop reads CAWGPGPLAKNIQYF. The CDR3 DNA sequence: TGTGCCTGGGGACCCGGACCCCTAGCCAAAAACATTCAGTACTTC.

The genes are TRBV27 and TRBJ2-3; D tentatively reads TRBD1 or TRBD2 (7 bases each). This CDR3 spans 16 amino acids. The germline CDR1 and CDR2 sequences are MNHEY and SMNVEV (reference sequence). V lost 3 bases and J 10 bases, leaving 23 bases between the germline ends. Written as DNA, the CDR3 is TGTGCCAGCAGTTTGCAGGGGGGGGACAAACCCTATCCGCAGTATTTT. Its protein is CASSLQGGDKPYPQYF.

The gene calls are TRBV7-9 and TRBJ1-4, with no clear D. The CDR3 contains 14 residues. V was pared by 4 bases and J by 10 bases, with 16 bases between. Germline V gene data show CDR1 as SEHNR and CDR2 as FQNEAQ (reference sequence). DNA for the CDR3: TGTGCCAGCAGCTCCGGACCCGTCGTCGGAAAACTGTTTTTT. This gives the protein CASSSGPVVGKLFF. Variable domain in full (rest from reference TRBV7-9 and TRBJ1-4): DTGVSQNPRHKITKRGQNVTFRCDPISEHNRLYWYRQTLGQGPEFLTYFQNEAQLEKSRLLSDRFSAERPKGSFSTLEIQRTEQGDSAMYLCASSSGPVVGKLFFGSGTQLSVL.

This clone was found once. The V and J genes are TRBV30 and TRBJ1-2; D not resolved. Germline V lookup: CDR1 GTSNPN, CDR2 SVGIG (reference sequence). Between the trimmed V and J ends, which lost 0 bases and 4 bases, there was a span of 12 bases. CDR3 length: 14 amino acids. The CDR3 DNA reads TGTGCCTGGAGTGTTGGGGAGAGCGGCTATGGCTACACCTTC. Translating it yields CAWSVGESGYGYTF.

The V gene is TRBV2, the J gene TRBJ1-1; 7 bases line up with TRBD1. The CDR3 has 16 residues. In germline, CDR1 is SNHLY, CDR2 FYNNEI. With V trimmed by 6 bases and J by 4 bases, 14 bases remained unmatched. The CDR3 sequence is CASRLPGQRFFTEAFF. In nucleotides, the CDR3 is TGTGCCAGCAGACTCCCGGGACAGCGATTTTTCACTGAAGCTTTCTTT.

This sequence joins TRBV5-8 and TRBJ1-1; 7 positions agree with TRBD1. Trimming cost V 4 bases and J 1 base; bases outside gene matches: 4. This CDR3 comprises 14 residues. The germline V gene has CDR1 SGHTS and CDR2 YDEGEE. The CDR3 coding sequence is TGTGCCAGCAGCCCGGACAGGCGGAACACTGAAGCTTTCTTT. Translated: CASSPDRRNTEAFF.